This passage covers 31 T cell receptor beta chains from one sample sequenced in a study of T cell responses to AZD1222 COVID-19 vaccine. Clones were read by immunoSEQ multiplex PCR, and TCRdb kept only the in-frame ones, dropping some. The sample has roughly 170,000 clones, roughly 94% seen once. The specimen comprised peripheral blood, sampled 28 days after the second AZD1222 dose. The source is an adult who received the AZD1222 COVID-19 vaccine.

This chain connects TRBV30 to TRBJ2-2, with 9 bases fitting TRBD2. Germline lookup yields CDR1 GTSNPN and CDR2 SVGIG (reference sequence). J gave up 10 bases and V 4 bases, and 7 bases lay outside the gene matches. This CDR3 spans 13 amino acids. CDR3 coding DNA: TGTGCCTGGACTCGGGCGGGAGGGGAGGAGCTGTTTTTT. Amino acid sequence: CAWTRAGGEELFF.

The chain has TRBV14 and TRBJ2-1; 8 bases line up with TRBD1. Looked up from germline, CDR1 is SGHDN and CDR2 is FVKESK. The ends lost 4 bases at V and 8 bases at J; junction bases unmatched: 13. The CDR3 is 16 amino acids. In nucleotides, the CDR3 is TGTGCCAGCAGCCTCCAGCCAGGGGGCGCGTTTCATGAGCAGTTCTTC. Translated: CASSLQPGGAFHEQFF. The whole variable domain, filled in from reference TRBV14 and TRBJ2-1, reads EAGVTQFPSHSVIEKGQTVTLRCDPISGHDNLYWYRRVMGKEIKFLLHFVKESKQDESGMPNNRFLAERTGGTYSTLKVQPAELEDSGVYFCASSLQPGGAFHEQFFGPGTRLTVL.

This chain links TRBV7-2 with TRBJ1-5, with a weak D call TRBD1 (5 bases). V lost 1 base to trimming and J lost 13 bases, with 8 bases between them. CDR1 and CDR2 from the germline V gene are SGHTA and FQGNSA. The CDR3 totals 11 residues. CDR3 region: CASSLGGGQHF. CDR3 bases: TGTGCCAGCAGCTTAGGCGGGGGACAGCATTTT.

The gene calls are TRBV7-9 and TRBJ1-4; the match to TRBD1 covers 7 bases. The CDR3 is 14 amino acids. Germline V lookup: CDR1 SEHNR, CDR2 FQNEAQ (reference sequence). V shed 1 base, J shed 13 bases, and the junction held 9 bases outside the gene matches. CDR3 protein: CASSLEQGIGRLFF. In DNA, the CDR3 is TGTGCCAGCAGCTTAGAACAGGGGATAGGTAGACTGTTTTTT.

The chain recombines TRBV9 with TRBJ1-4; no definite D call. The CDR3 is 15 residues long. The germline gives CDR1 SGDLS, CDR2 YYNGEE. Trimming took off 7 bases at V and 4 bases at J, with 17 bases between the two ends. CDR3 DNA sequence: TGTGCCAGCTCCCAAAACCCTGCCGGTAATGAAAAACTGTTTTTT. Translation gives CASSQNPAGNEKLFF.

CDR3: CASRLGGYEQYF. The CDR3 DNA sequence: TGTGCCAGCAGGCTTGGGGGCTACGAGCAGTACTTC. The chain uses TRBV12-3 or TRBV12-4 and TRBJ2-7; tentatively, D is TRBD1 or TRBD2 (5 bases each). Trimming pared 6 bases from V and 3 bases from J, leaving 9 bases between. This CDR3 has 12 amino acids.

The chain couples TRBV19 to TRBJ1-2, with a tentative D call TRBD1 (5 bases). Trimming removed 4 bases from V and 6 bases from J, with 15 bases in between. This CDR3 is 14 amino acids long. Germline V gives CDR1 LNHDA, CDR2 SQIVND (reference sequence). The CDR3 coding sequence is TGTGCCAGTAGTACGACCAGGGTAATGGATGGCTACACCTTC. Protein: CASSTTRVMDGYTF.

This sequence joins TRBV6-1 and TRBJ2-3, with 8 bases aligning to TRBD2. Germline V gene data show CDR1 as MNHNS and CDR2 as SASEGT. The length of the CDR3 is 17 residues. V dropped 1 base and J dropped 0; count of bases not matched to a gene: 6. The CDR3 region has the DNA TGTGCCAGCAGTGAAGTTCTGGCTAGCGGGAGCACAGATACGCAGTATTTT. The encoded protein is CASSEVLASGSTDTQYF.

The genes are TRBV21-1 and TRBJ1-2; the listed D gene, TRBD1, was not tested against the DNA. TRBV21-1 is recorded as a pseudogene. The CDR3 length is 17 residues. CDR3 residues: CASSPHPQRQGAHGYTF. The CDR3 region has the DNA TGTGCCAGCAGCCCCCATCCGCAAAGACAGGGGGCACATGGCTACACCTTC.

The rearrangement uses TRBV12-3 or TRBV12-4 and TRBJ1-2, with 8 bases lining up with TRBD1. V trimming: 4 bases; J trimming: 7 bases; junction bases outside the gene matches: 5. The CDR3 totals 13 residues. CDR3 amino acids: CASSSQGAGGYTF. Here the CDR3 DNA reads TGTGCCAGCAGTTCGCAGGGGGCAGGTGGCTACACCTTC.

This clone has just one count. The chain joins TRBV15 to TRBJ2-7; D gene unclear. The CDR3 runs 15 residues. The V and J ends lost 0 bases and 2 bases respectively, with 11 bases between them. The germline CDR1 and CDR2 sequences are LNHNV and YYDKDF (reference sequence). As DNA, the CDR3 is TGTGCCACCAGCAGAGATTCTTCGGCAGCCTACGAGCAGTACTTC. It yields the protein CATSRDSSAAYEQYF.

The chain carries TRBV27 and TRBJ1-1; weak D call: TRBD1 (5 bases). Trimming removed 5 bases at V and 0 bases at J, with 10 bases between. The CDR3 is 14 residues long. CDR1 is MNHEY, CDR2 SMNVEV, per germline (reference sequence). The CDR3 sequence: CASSKWGVNTEAFF. CDR3 DNA sequence: TGTGCCAGCAGTAAATGGGGCGTGAACACTGAAGCTTTCTTT.

The chain employs TRBV19 and TRBJ1-3; D gene ambiguous. Germline loops: CDR1 LNHDA, CDR2 SQIVND (reference sequence). The ends were cut back, 7 bases at V and 0 bases at J, with 13 bases in the middle. The CDR3 contains 15 residues. CDR3 region: CASNWSGSSGNTIYF. CDR3 nucleotides: TGTGCCAGTAACTGGTCCGGGAGCTCTGGAAACACCATATATTTT.

The chain links TRBV7-2 to TRBJ2-4; D unclear. Per germline, CDR1 SGHTA and CDR2 FQGNSA. This CDR3 is built from 15 residues. V was trimmed by 3 bases and J by 0 bases, leaving 9 bases between them. CDR3 region: CASSFKASAKNIQYF. The CDR3 DNA is TGTGCCAGCAGCTTCAAGGCGTCAGCCAAAAACATTCAGTACTTC. Based on the CDR3 plus reference TRBV7-2 and TRBJ2-4, the full variable domain is GAGVSQSPSNKVTEKGKDVELRCDPISGHTALYWYRQSLGQGLEFLIYFQGNSAPDKSGLPSDRFSAERTGGSVSTLTIQRTQQEDSAVYLCASSFKASAKNIQYFGAGTRLSVL.

The rearrangement links TRBV7-2 to TRBJ2-3; D could derive from TRBD1 or TRBD2 (5 bases each). Trimming pared 4 bases from V and 6 bases from J, leaving 14 bases between. The CDR3 has 14 amino acids. Germline V CDR1 and CDR2: SGHTA, FQGNSA. The CDR3 sequence is CASSSRTGADTQYF. In nucleotides, the CDR3 is TGTGCCAGCAGCTCCAGGACCGGGGCGGATACGCAGTATTTT.

This chain connects TRBV20-1 to TRBJ1-1; D gene ambiguous. The CDR3 is 11 amino acids. Germline V gene sequence: CDR1 DFQATT, CDR2 SNEGSKA (reference sequence). The CDR3 DNA sequence: TGCAGCACTGGAAAGGGCACTGAAGCTTTCTTT. Residues: CSTGKGTEAFF.

The chain links TRBV4-1 to TRBJ1-1; TRBD1 matches at 7 bases. CDR1 is MGHRA, CDR2 YSYEKL, per germline. V trimming: 4 bases; J trimming: 0 bases; junction bases outside the gene matches: 8. The CDR3 is made up of 16 amino acids. The CDR3 here is CASSRGTDYMNTEAFF. DNA for the CDR3: TGCGCCAGCAGCCGCGGGACAGATTACATGAACACTGAAGCTTTCTTT.

This chain links TRBV5-1 with TRBJ1-1; D not certain. The ends were cut back, 0 bases at V and 0 bases at J, with 6 bases in the middle. Germline-derived CDR1 and CDR2 are SGHRS and YFSETQ. This CDR3 spans 14 amino acids. CDR3 nucleotide sequence: TGCGCCAGCAGCTTGGGTACGTTGAACACTGAAGCTTTCTTT. Protein: CASSLGTLNTEAFF.

The chain couples TRBV28 to TRBJ2-1, with TRBD2 matching over 7 bases. CDR1 is MDHEN, CDR2 SYDVKM, per germline. CDR3 length: 18 amino acids. V lost 1 base to trimming and J lost 2 bases; unmatched junction nucleotides: 11. Here the CDR3 reads CASSLLGFGLAAYNEQFF. The CDR3 DNA sequence: TGTGCCAGCAGTTTATTGGGATTCGGGCTAGCGGCCTACAATGAGCAGTTCTTC.

The CDR3 loop is CASSPPPGTAGNTIYF. The CDR3 nucleotides are TGTGCCAGTAGTCCCCCCCCCGGCACTGCGGGAAACACCATATATTTT. The chain combines TRBV19 with TRBJ1-3, with D unclear. Trimming left V 5 bases short and J 4 bases short, with 18 bases between. CDR3 size: 16 residues. Germline V lookup: CDR1 LNHDA, CDR2 SQIVND (reference sequence).

This chain uses TRBV11-2 with TRBJ1-2; TRBD1 might be the D (5 bases). V lost 5 bases to trimming and J lost 7 bases, with 14 bases between them. The V gene's germline CDR1 is SGHAT and CDR2 FQNNGV. The CDR3 sequence is 13 residues long. For the CDR3, the DNA is TGTGCCAGCAGCCTGGGAGGGGTAGGTGGCTACACCTTC. This encodes CASSLGGVGGYTF.

This chain joins TRBV5-1 and TRBJ1-5; perhaps TRBD1 as D (5 bases). Deletions cut 3 bases from V and 0 bases from J, with 22 bases between. This CDR3 has 19 residues. In germline, CDR1 is SGHRS, CDR2 YFSETQ. The DNA for the CDR3 is TGCGCCAGCAGCTGGCGGGCAGGGACCGGTAGCCATAGCAATCAGCCCCAGCATTTT. Protein sequence: CASSWRAGTGSHSNQPQHF.

The rearrangement joins TRBV5-5 to TRBJ2-1, with D maybe TRBD2 (6 bases). The CDR3 loop spans 15 amino acids. The ends were cut back, 7 bases at V and 3 bases at J, with 17 bases in the middle. Germline assignment: CDR1 SGHKS and CDR2 YYEKEE (reference sequence). The CDR3, as DNA: TGTGCCAGCGATGGTCCGGGGGATGGCTACAATGAGCAGTTCTTC. Its translation is CASDGPGDGYNEQFF.

This clone was recorded once. This CDR3 is CATSDSGVFGNTIYF. CDR3 sequence (DNA): TGTGCCACCAGTGATTCGGGGGTCTTCGGAAACACCATATATTTT. This chain uses TRBV24-1 with TRBJ1-3, with a weak D call TRBD1 (5 bases). The CDR3 spans 15 residues. Germline V gene sequence: CDR1 KGHDR, CDR2 SFDVKD. Trimming removed 2 bases from V and 4 bases from J, with 11 bases in between.

As DNA, the CDR3 is TGTGCCAGCTGCCCGGACAGTAATGAAAAACTGTTTTTT. Translated, it gives CASCPDSNEKLFF. The chain couples TRBV19 to TRBJ1-4, with D maybe TRBD1 (6 bases). The CDR3 is 13 residues long. CDR1 is LNHDA and CDR2 is SQIVND in the germline V gene (reference sequence). Trimming pared 9 bases from V and 4 bases from J, leaving 12 bases between. Looking up the rest from reference TRBV19 and TRBJ1-4 gives the full variable domain: DGGITQSPKYLFRKEGQNVTLSCEQNLNHDAMYWYRQDPGQGLRLIYYSQIVNDFQKGDIAEGYSVSREKKESFPLTVTSAQKNPTAFYLCASCPDSNEKLFFGSGTQLSVL.

This clone was seen a single time. The V gene is TRBV19, the J gene TRBJ1-2, with D hard to call. Germline V gene sequence: CDR1 LNHDA, CDR2 SQIVND (reference sequence). V was clipped by 4 bases and J by 4 bases, with 4 bases between them. The CDR3 has 11 residues. CDR3: CASSRGYGYTF. Written as DNA, the CDR3 is TGTGCCAGTAGTAGGGGCTATGGCTACACCTTC. The full variable domain, with the rest looked up from reference TRBV19 and TRBJ1-2, is DGGITQSPKYLFRKEGQNVTLSCEQNLNHDAMYWYRQDPGQGLRLIYYSQIVNDFQKGDIAEGYSVSREKKESFPLTVTSAQKNPTAFYLCASSRGYGYTFGSGTRLTVV.

The chain combines TRBV6-1 with TRBJ1-5; D gene ambiguous. The CDR3 is 15 residues long. The germline V gene encodes CDR1 MNHNS and CDR2 SASEGT. Trimming pared 2 bases from V and 3 bases from J, leaving 11 bases between. As DNA, the CDR3 is TGTGCCAGCAGTGAACCGACAACCTCCAATCAGCCCCAGCATTTT. Translating it yields CASSEPTTSNQPQHF.

V and J are TRBV19 and TRBJ2-7; 8 bases are shared with TRBD1. This CDR3 spans 14 amino acids. The J segment lost 0 bases and the V segment lost 6 bases, leaving 4 bases of the junction unmatched. Germline V gene sequence: CDR1 LNHDA, CDR2 SQIVND (reference sequence). CDR3 loop: CASSNRGYSYEQYF. DNA for the CDR3: TGTGCCAGTAGCAACAGGGGGTACTCCTACGAGCAGTACTTC.

This clone occurred once. The genes are TRBV5-1 and TRBJ1-6, with D unresolved. V was pared by 4 bases and J by 0 bases, with 14 bases between. The CDR3 runs 17 residues. From germline, CDR1 is SGHRS and CDR2 YFSETQ. The CDR3 DNA reads as TGCGCCAGCAGCCTCCCGACGGAGGCCTCCTATAATTCACCCCTCCACTTT. Its translation: CASSLPTEASYNSPLHF.

The J gene is TRBJ1-2, the V gene TRBV4-3; 9 bases match TRBD1. With 1 base clipped from V and 6 bases from J, the junction kept 9 bases outside the gene matches. This CDR3 spans 16 amino acids. The germline V gene encodes CDR1 LGHNA and CDR2 YSLEER. CDR3 in DNA: TGCGCCAGCAGCCAAGCCTTGGGACAGGGCGGCAATGGCTACACCTTC. It specifies CASSQALGQGGNGYTF.

The rearrangement uses TRBV28 and TRBJ2-1; perhaps D is TRBD1 or TRBD2 (5 bases each). Germline-derived CDR1 and CDR2 are MDHEN and SYDVKM. V gave up 5 bases and J gave up 7 bases, with 18 bases separating them. CDR3 length: 15 amino acids. The CDR3 coding sequence is TGTGCCAGCAGTACCCTGGGGGAGAGTGAGAATGAGCAGTTCTTC. Its translation is CASSTLGESENEQFF.